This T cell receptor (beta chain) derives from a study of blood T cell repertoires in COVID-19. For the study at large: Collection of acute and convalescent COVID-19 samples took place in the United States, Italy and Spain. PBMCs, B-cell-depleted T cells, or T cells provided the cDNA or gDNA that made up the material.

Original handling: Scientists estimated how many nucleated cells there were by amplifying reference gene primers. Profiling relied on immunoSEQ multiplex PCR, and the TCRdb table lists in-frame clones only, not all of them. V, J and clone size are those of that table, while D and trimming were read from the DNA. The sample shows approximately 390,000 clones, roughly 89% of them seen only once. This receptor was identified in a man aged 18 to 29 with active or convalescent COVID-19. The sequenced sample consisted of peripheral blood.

CDR3 sequence: CASSQDRGALRETQYF. Here the CDR3 DNA reads TGTGCCAGCAGCCAAGATCGGGGGGCTTTAAGGGAGACCCAGTACTTC. The rearrangement links TRBV3-1 (or the pseudogene TRBV3-2) to TRBJ2-5; tentatively, D is TRBD2 (7 bases). The CDR3 runs to 16 residues. Germline CDR1 reads LGHDT; CDR2 reads YNNKEL (reference sequence). Trimming pared 0 bases from V and 5 bases from J, leaving 16 bases between.